This entry lists 9 T cell receptor beta chains sequenced from one sample in a study of identical twins. TCRdb used MiXCR to reprocess the 5' RACE reads, holding one entry per CDR3 protein. This repertoire shows around 530,000 distinct CDR3 sequences, about 16% found once; its top ten account for nearly 0.45%. This sample also appeared in a second study, on yellow fever vaccine responses in identical twins.

The source material was CD4+ T cells sorted from blood. These receptors were obtained from a woman between 18 and 29 years old in good health.

This clonotype appeared many times. The gene calls are TRBV7-2 and TRBJ2-2, with a tentative D call TRBD1 (5 bases). V lost 0 bases and J 0 bases, leaving 14 bases between the germline ends. Germline V gene data show CDR1 as SGHTA and CDR2 as FQGNSA. The CDR3 contains 18 residues. As DNA, the CDR3 is TGTGCCAGCAGCTTAGCTTGGGGCAGGGTGGCGAACACCGGGGAGCTGTTTTTT. This encodes CASSLAWGRVANTGELFF.

V usage is TRBV11-2 and J usage is TRBJ2-3; 9 nucleotides match TRBD2. The CDR3 runs 16 residues. Germline V gives CDR1 SGHAT, CDR2 FQNNGV. Unmatched junction bases numbered 11, after V lost 5 bases and J lost 5 bases. The CDR3 DNA reads TGTGCCAGCAGCATTACTAGCGGGTCTCAGGGAGATACGCAGTATTTT. This sequence encodes CASSITSGSQGDTQYF. Full variable domain (outside the CDR3, taken from reference TRBV11-2 and TRBJ2-3): EAGVAQSPRYKIIEKRQSVAFWCNPISGHATLYWYQQILGQGPKLLIQFQNNGVVDDSQLPKDRFSAERLKGVDSTLKIQPAKLEDSAVYLCASSITSGSQGDTQYFGPGTRLTVL.

The table lists this clonotype with a few counts. The chain joins TRBV28 to TRBJ2-7, with a possible D match to TRBD1 (5 bases). Trimming left V 3 bases short and J 3 bases short, with 15 bases between. Germline V lookup: CDR1 MDHEN, CDR2 SYDVKM. This CDR3 is built from 15 residues. The CDR3 spells CASSLGLNRGYEQYF. The CDR3 DNA reads TGTGCCAGCAGTTTGGGGTTAAATAGGGGCTACGAGCAGTACTTC.

This clonotype was counted only a few times. The chain is built from TRBV7-2 and TRBJ2-1; D is unclear. The V end was cut by 2 bases, the J end by 8 bases, with 7 bases between. This CDR3 region has 12 residues. Germline V gene data show CDR1 as SGHTA and CDR2 as FQGNSA. CDR3 in amino acids: CASSLRNDEQFF. CDR3 coding DNA: TGTGCCAGCAGCTTAAGGAATGATGAGCAGTTCTTC.

The genes are TRBV12-3 or TRBV12-4 and TRBJ2-1; tentatively, D is TRBD1 (6 bases). V lost 7 bases, J lost 4 bases, and 14 bases lay in between. The CDR3 extends over 14 amino acids. This CDR3 reads CASTFDRTYNEQFF. The CDR3 DNA reads TGTGCCAGCACCTTCGACAGGACGTACAATGAGCAGTTCTTC.

The sample holds a few counts of this clonotype. The chain is built from TRBV12-3 or TRBV12-4 and TRBJ2-3; 8 nucleotides line up with TRBD2. The CDR3 extends over 14 amino acids. The V segment lost 5 bases and the J segment 7 bases; nucleotides outside the gene matches: 8. CDR3: CASSMSGSSNTQYF. The CDR3 nucleotides are TGTGCCAGCAGTATGAGCGGGAGCTCGAATACGCAGTATTTT.

This clonotype was detected only a few times. This chain joins TRBV11-2 and TRBJ2-3, with unresolved D. Germline CDR1 and CDR2: SGHAT and FQNNGV. This CDR3 comprises 14 residues. The ends were cut back, 6 bases at V and 0 bases at J, with 10 bases in the middle. CDR3 DNA: TGTGCCAGCAGACCGTACCAGAGCACAGATACGCAGTATTTT. Residues: CASRPYQSTDTQYF.

The chain recombines TRBV29-1 with TRBJ2-5; D not resolved. V lost 4 bases to trimming and J lost 5 bases, with 14 bases between them. This CDR3 has 13 residues. The germline V gene encodes CDR1 SQVTM and CDR2 ANQGSEA. The chain's CDR3 is CSVVVGYRETQYF. The CDR3 DNA follows: TGCAGCGTTGTGGTGGGGTATCGGGAGACCCAGTACTTC.

J is TRBJ2-2 and V is TRBV6-1, with 8 positions matching TRBD1. Germline lookup yields CDR1 MNHNS and CDR2 SASEGT. The CDR3 runs 17 residues. V trimming: 5 bases; J trimming: 5 bases; junction bases outside the gene matches: 13. CDR3 residues: CASSKKPGQEGTGELFF. DNA for the CDR3: TGTGCCAGCAGTAAGAAACCGGGACAGGAGGGGACCGGGGAGCTGTTTTTT.